This TCR beta chain came from a study of cytomegalovirus exposure and HLA in healthy donors (dated by TCRdb to 2015 to 2018). A note on the overall study: An earlier analysis of some 600 of the donors reported around 280 Gb of sequence data and 117 million unique TCR beta sequences obtained from approximately 180 million T cells. An early release covering approximately 600 HLA-typed donors comprised approximately 300 gigabases of sequencing data and tens of millions of unique TCR sequences. The genetic ancestry cluster associated with self-reported Caucasian donors included 80% to 90% of the 398 genotyped donors. The study was designed to test whether signatures of past pathogen exposure could be identified by cataloging public T cell receptors. The T cell repertoires of 666 subjects were profiled by immunosequencing and related to cytomegalovirus serostatus. Besides the first cohort of hundreds of subjects, a separate validation cohort made up of 120 different subjects was used. To predict cytomegalovirus infection status, the study combined high-throughput TCR immunosequencing, statistical association of individual TCRs with disease status, and machine learning. A later analysis re-examined previously published TCR beta repertoires from just over 650 donors and added high-resolution HLA genotyping to investigate patterns of TCR occurrence. In the later analysis, no new phenotypic data were used to find candidate immune exposures; instead, reliance was placed on TCR beta sequences and their occurrence across donors. To decide whether each TCR beta V gene segment behaved as functional or pseudogenic, an earlier analysis of fewer than 750 of the donors relied on high-throughput TCR beta sequencing. Donor age, sex, ethnicity and CMV serostatus were compiled together with the repertoire data. A later genetic analysis took genome-wide SNP genotypes for 398 of the 666 donors and used that subset as a discovery cohort. All discovery cohort repertoires had been generated using a single sequencing platform. HLA typing covered class I and class II loci at four-digit resolution. Typing coverage differed by locus: A, B, C, DRB1 and DQB1 were typed in roughly 629-640 donors, DQA1 in about 560, DPA1 in 600 to 610, and DPB1 in 450 to 490. Several DR-DQ haplotypes were handled as single units for association and clustering because linkage in the cohort was strong. Across 300 to 400 genotyped donors of the cohort, an average of roughly 230,000 unique TCR beta nucleotide sequences per donor were sequenced, and around 20% of those sequences were non-productive.

The library was obtained by the immunoSEQ multiplex PCR assay. For the multiplex PCR, a mixture combining 60 forward primers for TCR Vbeta segments and 13 reverse primers for TCR Jbeta segments was used. The CDR3 region of rearranged TCR beta genes was amplified from genomic DNA with a multiplex PCR assay. The amplified TCR beta libraries were sequenced on the Illumina HiSeq System as 87-base-pair reads. On the study's bioinformatics: A later analysis counted around 72 million unique TCR beta chains across the 666 repertoires, and around 12 million of these chains were shared by at least two donors. Raw reads were error-corrected and collapsed into unique sequences by a nearest-neighbor algorithm in which closely related sequences were merged to remove PCR and sequencing errors. V, D and J gene segments were assigned by aligning CDR3 sequences to IMGT reference sequences. For a sequence to be retained, a match of at least six nucleotides was required to both a V gene segment and a J gene segment. Rearrangements were classified as productive when the CDR3 lacked stop codons and remained in frame with V and J, and all other rearrangements were classified as non-productive. CDR3 was defined according to IMGT convention as the region running from the second conserved V-encoded cysteine to the conserved J-encoded phenylalanine. In an earlier analysis of around 540 of the donors, sequences lacking an unambiguous match to a single V gene segment were excluded. An earlier analysis of several hundred of the donors called V segments functional above 56.7% productive rearrangements and segregating when the between-donor standard deviation exceeded 5%. A statistical classification framework was built to diagnose cytomegalovirus status from the catalog of TCR beta chain sequences. In a later analysis, TCR nucleotide sequences were compared against IMGT/GENE-DB human TR gene sequences so that V and J genes could be assigned. A later analysis assigned CDR3 sequences and most-parsimonious VDJ recombination scenarios with the TCRdist pipeline. A later analysis defined each TCR beta chain by its CDR3 amino acid sequence plus V-gene family, and excluded reads lacking a unique V-gene family. In a later analysis, approximately 590 highly shared, low-generation-probability nucleotide sequences were removed to address suspected cross-contamination and a sequencing artifact. In a later analysis, a clonal expansion index was calculated for each public chain from normalized within-repertoire ranks of inferred template counts. In a later analysis, generation probabilities were computed with a VDJ recombination model fitted to out-of-frame rearrangements, and the resulting probabilities were checked against IGoR. A later analysis scored TCR-TCR, TCR-HLA and TCR-CMV co-occurrence with hypergeometric tests, applying a repertoire-size bias correction to TCR pairs. In a later analysis, false discovery rates were estimated by permuting HLA or CMV assignments 20 times. In a later analysis, co-occurring TCRs were grouped using DBSCAN, and TCRdist sequence similarity was added for clustering within HLA-allele-positive subsets. Repertoires with fewer than 30,000 or more than 120,000 public chains, plus five repertoires with anomalous nucleotide sharing, were excluded from co-occurrence clustering. This immuneACCESS table, as held by TCRdb, lists in-frame sequences with V and J called but not all clones. Of the missing ones, under half trace to an unresolved V gene in checked studies; the others have no known cause. V and J calls and clone size are given by that table; D and trimming were obtained from the DNA. Here the sample has approximately 150,000 clones; roughly 85% occur a single time. Around 2.6% of the sample belongs to the ten largest clones.

As regards this clone: The antigen this receptor binds is unknown. No much larger clone is present one base from it, and per-base qualities are unavailable.

CDR1 and CDR2, looked up from the germline V gene, are KGHSH and LQKENI. Reading from cysteine to phenylalanine, the CDR3 counts 14 amino acids. Only the CDR3 portion is preserved as DNA: 42 bases, with reading frame beginning at the first base. V has 3 bases trimmed and J has 7 bases trimmed; junction bases matching no gene number 6. The paper as a whole reports these results and caveats: Linkage disequilibrium might explain the correlated functional status among segregating V segments, but an unknown experimental factor could not be ruled out. In an earlier analysis of around 600 of the donors, most TCR beta V segments appeared in productive rearrangements about 87% or about 30% of the time, broadly matching IMGT annotations. Because counts were too low, 15 or so rarely observed V segments, including chromosome 9 orphons, were excluded from the earlier analysis of 587 of the donors. In vitro tests confirmed that a few of the cytomegalovirus-associated TCR beta chains recognize cytomegalovirus antigens. In this cohort, only TCR beta chains were sequenced, and detectable features were limited by the absence of alpha or paired-chain data. In a later analysis, several top co-occurrence clusters were reported to appear linked to parvovirus B19, influenza, CMV and Epstein-Barr virus. For the cohort, immune exposure information was limited to CMV serostatus. According to a later genetic analysis, donors in an Asian-associated ancestry cluster had fewer N-insertions in productive TCRs than the approximately 630-donor mean. It was suggested by the authors that the approach could potentially be generalized to other disease states and immunological phenotypes. Across donors, most TCR sequences were observed very rarely, whereas some public TCRs were present in many individuals. When HLA alleles, especially DR and DQ, strongly co-occurred, attributing TCR associations to individual alleles was difficult. A further reported finding was that TCR beta sequences accurately predicted the HLA-A and HLA-B alleles for most subjects in the first cohort. The presence/absence analyses assumed that sequencing depth was roughly uniform across donors, and that assumption may not be true. In a later genetic analysis, a missense DCLRE1C variant was associated with V-gene and J-gene trimming of TCR beta chains, and the association was replicated in an independent cohort. The classifier was reported to diagnose cytomegalovirus status with high specificity and sensitivity in both the original and validation cohorts. Some IMGT-functional V segments, including TRBV6-2 and TRBV6-3, could not be told apart with the 87-base-pair reads, so those segments were excluded. At a false discovery rate of 0.05, a later analysis linked under 20,000 TCR beta sequences to specific HLA alleles. A later analysis found that HLA-associated TCR beta chains were more clonally expanded and had lower generation probabilities than equally common non-associated chains. Because HLA typing was missing for some donors at each locus, association tests included only the typed subset. A later analysis found that TCR association rates varied across HLA loci, with DRB1 alleles showing the most associated TCRs and HLA-C alleles the fewest. A cluster of highly shared sequence variants was judged likely to represent a technical artifact of the sequencing pipeline. In a later analysis, most CMV-associated TCR beta chains were found to appear HLA-restricted, with HLA associations seemingly driven largely by CMV exposure. The study gave a list of 150 to 200 TCR beta chains associated with cytomegalovirus.

The cohort consisted of 650 to 700 healthy bone marrow donors. All cohort members were sampled while nominally healthy, although unrecorded immune exposures were likely present. The donor tested CMV seropositive, placing the donor among the roughly 300 seropositive members of the cohort. Every donor gave a peripheral blood sample, and the peripheral blood mononuclear cells from that sample were used for TCR beta sequencing. Genomic DNA was extracted from the blood cell samples with the Qiagen DNeasy Blood Extraction Kit. The V and J segments used are TRBV18 and TRBJ2-1; 7 of the junction bases match TRBD1. The TCR was taken from a man aged 25 to 40 in good health and CMV-seropositive. The sequenced material came from PBMCs. The CDR3 protein is CASSPELGQNEQFF. Here is the DNA: TGTGCCAGCTCACCCGAGTTGGGACAGAATGAGCAGTTCTTC.